This T cell receptor beta chain was sequenced in a study of cytomegalovirus exposure and HLA in healthy donors. Whole-study results and caveats: In vitro testing confirmed a few CMV-associated chains as specific for CMV antigens. Subsequent analysis revealed that first-cohort TCR clusters tended to co-occur in the 130 or so validation repertoires.

Comments on this clone: Its target is unknown.

Measured with immunoSEQ multiplex PCR; TCRdb has only the in-frame clones, and not every one. The repertoire consists of over 50,000 clones, with almost 97% occurring once and the leading ten covering more than 0.9%. This CDR3 contains 13 residues. Trimming cost V 1 base and J 7 bases, with 8 bases left between them. Germline V gene data show CDR1 as SGHDN and CDR2 as FVKESK. An approximately 130-subject validation cohort, separate from the roughly 680-subject first cohort, supplied the donors. The sequenced material came from PBMCs. The chain combines TRBV14 with TRBJ2-1; the D gene is possibly TRBD2 (6 bases). This sequence was found in a woman aged 18 to 35 in good health and CMV-seronegative. CDR3 sequence reads: CASSQVGRNEQFF. The CDR3 DNA is TGTGCCAGCAGCCAAGTGGGGAGGAATGAGCAGTTCTTC.